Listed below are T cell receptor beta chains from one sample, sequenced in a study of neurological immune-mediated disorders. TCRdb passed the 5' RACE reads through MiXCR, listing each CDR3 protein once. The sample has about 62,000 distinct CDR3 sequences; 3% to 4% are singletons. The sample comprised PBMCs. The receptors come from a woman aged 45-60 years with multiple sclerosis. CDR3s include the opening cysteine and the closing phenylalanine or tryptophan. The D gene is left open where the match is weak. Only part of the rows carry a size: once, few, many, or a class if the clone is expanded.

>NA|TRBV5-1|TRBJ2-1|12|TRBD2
TGCGCCAGCAGCGCCGGACTAGATGAGCAGTTCTTC
CASSAGLDEQFF
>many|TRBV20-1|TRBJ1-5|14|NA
TGCAGTGCTGGGGGTACATCTAGCAATCAGCCCCAGCATTTT
CSAGGTSSNQPQHF
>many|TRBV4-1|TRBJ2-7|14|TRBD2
TGCGCCAGCAGCCAACTTACTAGCGGCTGGGAGCAGTACTTC
CASSQLTSGWEQYF
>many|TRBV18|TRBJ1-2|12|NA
TGTGCCAGCTCGCCAGACTACTATGGCTACACCTTC
CASSPDYYGYTF
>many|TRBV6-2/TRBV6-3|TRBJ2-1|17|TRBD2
TGTGCCAGCAGTTACTCTGGTCTAGCGGGAGTCTACAATGAGCAGTTCTTC
CASSYSGLAGVYNEQFF
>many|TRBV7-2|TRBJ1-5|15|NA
TGTGCCAGCAGCTTAGTTCCGGGGGAGGGTCAGCCCCAGCATTTT
CASSLVPGEGQPQHF
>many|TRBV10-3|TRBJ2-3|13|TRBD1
TGTGCCATCAAGGGACAGTACACAGATACGCAGTATTTT
CAIKGQYTDTQYF
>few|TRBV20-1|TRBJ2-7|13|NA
TGCAGTGTTGGGACAAGAATCGGGGGGGAGCAGTACTTC
CSVGTRIGGEQYF
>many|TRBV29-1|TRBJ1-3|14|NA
TGCAGCGTTGAAGTTCGGACACCAAGAAACACCATATATTTT
CSVEVRTPRNTIYF
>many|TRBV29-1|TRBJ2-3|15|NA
TGCAGCGCTGCCGCACGGTTCAGCGGCACAGATACGCAGTATTTT
CSAAARFSGTDTQYF
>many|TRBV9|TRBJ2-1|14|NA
TGTGCCAGCAGCGTAGCTCCGTCGGGCGATGAGCAGTTCTTC
CASSVAPSGDEQFF
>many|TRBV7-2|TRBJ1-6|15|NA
TGTGCCAGCAGCTTAGTGACGGCAGTTAATTCACCCCTCCACTTT
CASSLVTAVNSPLHF
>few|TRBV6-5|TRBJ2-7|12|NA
TGTGCCAGCAGGACGACAGAGGGCGAGCAGTACTTC
CASRTTEGEQYF
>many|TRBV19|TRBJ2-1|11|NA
TGTGCCAGTAGTTCGAGGAATGAGCAGTTCTTC
CASSSRNEQFF
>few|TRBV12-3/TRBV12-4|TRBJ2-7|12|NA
TGTGCCAGCAGTCGAATAACCTACGAGCAGTACTTC
CASSRITYEQYF
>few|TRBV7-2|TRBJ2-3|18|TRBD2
TGTGCCAGCAGCTTAGCTCCCGCCGGGGGGTCATACACAGATACGCAGTATTTT
CASSLAPAGGSYTDTQYF
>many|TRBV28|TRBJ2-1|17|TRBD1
TGTGCCAGCAGTTTGGGAAGCAGGGGGCTCTCCTACAATGAGCAGTTCTTC
CASSLGSRGLSYNEQFF
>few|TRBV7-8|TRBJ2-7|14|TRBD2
TGTGCCAGCAGCTTTTGGCGGGAGTCCTACGAGCAGTACTTC
CASSFWRESYEQYF
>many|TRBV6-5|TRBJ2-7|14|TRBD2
TGTGCCAGCAGTTATTCCGGGAGGTCCTACGAGCAGTACTTC
CASSYSGRSYEQYF
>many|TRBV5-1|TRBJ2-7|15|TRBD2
TGCGCCAGCAGCGTGACTAGCGGGAGACAGCACGAGCAGTACTTC
CASSVTSGRQHEQYF
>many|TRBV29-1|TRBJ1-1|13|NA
TGCAGCGTCACCACAGGAGGAGGTACTGAAGCTTTCTTT
CSVTTGGGTEAFF
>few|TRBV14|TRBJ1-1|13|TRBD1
TGTGCCAGCAGCCGCGGGTCAGGGGGGGAAGCTTTCTTT
CASSRGSGGEAFF
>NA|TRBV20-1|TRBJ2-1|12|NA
TGCAGTGCTAGTAAGCAGTACAATGAGCAGTTCTTC
CSASKQYNEQFF
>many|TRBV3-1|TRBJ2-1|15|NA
TGTGCCAGCAGCCGCGACTCGACTTACTACAATGAGCAGTTCTTC
CASSRDSTYYNEQFF
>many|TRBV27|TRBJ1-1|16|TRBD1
TGTGCCAGCAGTTTCAGCTGGGACAGAATGAACACTGAAGCTTTCTTT
CASSFSWDRMNTEAFF
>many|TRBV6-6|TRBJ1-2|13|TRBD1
TGTGCCAGCAGACGACGGGACAGCAGTAGCTACACCTTC
CASRRRDSSSYTF
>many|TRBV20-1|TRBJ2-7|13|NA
TGCAGTGCTAGAGGGCGGGCTAGTAACGAGCAGTACTTC
CSARGRASNEQYF
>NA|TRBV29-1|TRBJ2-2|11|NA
TGCAGCGTTCACTCAGGGGGGGAGCTGTTTTTT
CSVHSGGELFF
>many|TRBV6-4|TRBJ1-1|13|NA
TGTGCCGCCTACAGCAGAGGAGGAACTGAAGCTTTCTTT
CAAYSRGGTEAFF
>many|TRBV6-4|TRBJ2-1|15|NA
TGTGCCAGCAGTGACTCTAGCGGCTCCTACAATGAGCAGTTCTTC
CASSDSSGSYNEQFF
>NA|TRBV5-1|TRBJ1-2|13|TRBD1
TGCGCCAGCAGCCAAGACAGGGAGCATGGCTACACCTTC
CASSQDREHGYTF
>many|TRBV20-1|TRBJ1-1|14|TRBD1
TGCAGTGCTAGGCGGACAGGGGAGGCCACTGAAGCTTTCTTT
CSARRTGEATEAFF
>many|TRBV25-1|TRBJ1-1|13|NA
TGTGCCAGCCTAGGGCCGATGAACACTGAAGCTTTCTTT
CASLGPMNTEAFF